The rows below give T cell receptor beta chains drawn from one sample of a study of post-analysis software for immune sequencing data. From the PCR reads, TCRdb called clonotypes with MiXCR, one entry per CDR3 protein. Of roughly 620,000 distinct CDR3 sequences in the sample, 40% to 50% were seen once. The sample comprised blood. These receptor sequences come from a girl between 10 and 17 years old with multiple sclerosis. CDR3s include the opening cysteine and the closing phenylalanine or tryptophan. D genes are given only for firm matches. Only part of the rows carry a size: once, few, many, or a class if the clone is expanded.

D | J | V | size | DNA | CDR3
. | TRBJ1-2 | TRBV7-2 | few | TGTGCCAGCAGCTTAGGGCAGGGGCTTCGATATGGCTACACCTTC | CASSLGQGLRYGYTF
. | TRBJ2-1 | TRBV25-1 | . | TGTGCCACCCAGGGGACAAGCGACAATGAGCAGTTCTTC | CATQGTSDNEQFF
. | TRBJ2-2 | TRBV7-2 | once | TGTGCCAGCAGCCTTACGTGGGGCACCGGGGAGCTGTTTTTT | CASSLTWGTGELFF
. | TRBJ2-1 | TRBV5-5 | . | TGTGCCAGCAGCTTGGATTTGCTAGCAGGAAATGAGCAGTTCTTC | CASSLDLLAGNEQFF
. | TRBJ2-7 | TRBV6-5 | few | TGTGCCAGCAGTTCCGAGGGTGTGCGGGACACTACCTACGAGCAGTACTTC | CASSSEGVRDTTYEQYF
. | TRBJ2-5 | TRBV9 | . | TGTGCCAGCAGCGCAGGGCGGGTAGGGGTACGAGAGACCCAGTACTTC | CASSAGRVGVRETQYF
TRBD2 | TRBJ2-1 | TRBV2 | . | TGTGCCAGCAGTGACACTAGCGGGGAAGCCAATGAGCAGTTCTTC | CASSDTSGEANEQFF
. | TRBJ2-7 | TRBV12-3/TRBV12-4 | few | TGTGCCAGCAGTTTAGCAGGGTTGCTCTACGAGCAGTACTTC | CASSLAGLLYEQYF
. | TRBJ2-5 | TRBV30 | . | TGTGCCTGGAGTATTACGACAGGGAGGGAGACCCAGTACTTC | CAWSITTGRETQYF
. | TRBJ2-7 | TRBV7-8 | . | TGTGCCAGCAGCTTACGTCGCCGAGAGACATCCTACGAGCAGTACTTC | CASSLRRRETSYEQYF
. | TRBJ2-1 | TRBV5-1 | . | TGCGCCAGCAGCTTGGAGGGGACAACCTACAATGAGCAGTTCTTC | CASSLEGTTYNEQFF
. | TRBJ1-1 | TRBV27 | . | TGTGCCAGCAGCTGGGGGGGGAACACTGAAGCTTTCTTT | CASSWGGNTEAFF
. | TRBJ1-2 | TRBV6-5 | . | TGTGCCAGCAGAACCTACAGAGATGGCTACACCTTC | CASRTYRDGYTF
. | TRBJ2-7 | TRBV12-3/TRBV12-4 | . | TGTGCCAGCAGTTTAAGGCCCCTCCTAGCGCCGAGCTCCTACGAGCAGTACTTC | CASSLRPLLAPSSYEQYF
TRBD1 | TRBJ2-1 | TRBV24-1 | once | TGTGCCACCAGTGATTTGGATCGGGACAGGGACCACAATGAGAAGTTCTTC | CATSDLDRDRDHNEKFF
. | TRBJ2-7 | TRBV10-3 | few | TGTGCCATCAGTGCGGAGTATTCGGGGTACGAGCAGTACTTC | CAISAEYSGYEQYF
. | TRBJ2-5 | TRBV7-9 | . | TGTGCCAGCAGCTTAGCGACGGGCGGGTTGCGAGAGACCCAGTACTTC | CASSLATGGLRETQYF
. | TRBJ2-4 | TRBV12-3/TRBV12-4 | few | TGTGCCAGCAGTCGGACTGTAGCCAAAAACATTCAGTACTTC | CASSRTVAKNIQYF
TRBD1 | TRBJ2-6 | TRBV7-9 | . | TGTGCCAGCACCCCGGGGACAGCTCGCTCTGGGGCCAACGTCCTGACTTTC | CASTPGTARSGANVLTF
. | TRBJ2-3 | TRBV2 | few | TGTGCCAGCAGAACGAGGGGACCAGATACGCAGTATTTT | CASRTRGPDTQYF
TRBD1 | TRBJ2-3 | TRBV20-1 | . | TGCAGTGCTTGGGACAGGAGCACAGATACGCAGTATTTT | CSAWDRSTDTQYF
. | TRBJ2-3 | TRBV7-2 | . | TGTGCCAGCACCCGGCTCGAGGCAGGGAGCACAGATACGCAGTATTTT | CASTRLEAGSTDTQYF
. | TRBJ2-3 | TRBV4-1 | few | TGCGCCAGCAGCCAAGGGGGCAGGGGCGCAGATACGCAGTATTTT | CASSQGGRGADTQYF
. | TRBJ2-6 | TRBV7-2 | . | TGTGCCAGCAGCTTAATGGAATCTGGGGCCGACGTCCTGACTTTC | CASSLMESGADVLTF
. | TRBJ2-4 | TRBV7-2 | few | TGTGCCAGCAGCTCCGGGGGCGTTGGGAACATTCAGTACTTC | CASSSGGVGNIQYF
. | TRBJ1-2 | TRBV12-3/TRBV12-4 | . | TGTGCCAGCAGTTTTAAATCCTTCGGGGTCGCCGGCTACACCTTC | CASSFKSFGVAGYTF
. | TRBJ2-7 | TRBV4-1 | few | TGCGCCAGCAGCCTCCGGGACGGCTCCTACGAGCAGTACTTC | CASSLRDGSYEQYF
TRBD1 | TRBJ1-1 | TRBV9 | . | TGTGCCAGCAGCGTGGGGACAGGGGGCGGAGCTTTCTTT | CASSVGTGGGAFF
TRBD1 | TRBJ1-2 | TRBV7-3 | . | TGTGCCAGCAGCCCCCCGACAGGGCGTAACTATGGCTACACCTTC | CASSPPTGRNYGYTF
. | TRBJ2-7 | TRBV29-1 | few | TGCAGCGTCTCGGGCGGATCCTACGAGCAGTACTTC | CSVSGGSYEQYF
TRBD2 | TRBJ2-3 | TRBV20-1 | few | TGCAGTGCTACCCCTAGCGGGTGGGCAGATACGCAGTATTTT | CSATPSGWADTQYF
. | TRBJ1-3 | TRBV9 | . | TGTGCCAGCAGCGTCAGCTTGAAGGGTACGGGAAACACCATATATTTT | CASSVSLKGTGNTIYF
. | TRBJ1-2 | TRBV27 | . | TGTGCCAGCAGTTCCCGGACAGAGGGTAACTATGGCTACACCTTC | CASSSRTEGNYGYTF
. | TRBJ1-1 | TRBV12-3/TRBV12-4 | few | TGTGCCAGCAGTCTAACAAGGGGCGGCGCTTTCTTT | CASSLTRGGAFF
. | TRBJ2-7 | TRBV5-1 | few | TGCGCCAGCAGCTTGTGGGGCACGTACGAGCAGTACTTC | CASSLWGTYEQYF
. | TRBJ1-1 | TRBV7-9 | few | TGTGCCAGTGTCACAGATTTGAACACTGAAGCTTTCTTT | CASVTDLNTEAFF
TRBD2 | TRBJ2-1 | TRBV7-2 | . | TGTGCCAGCAGCTTAGGCGGGGGGGTCCACAATGAGCAGTTCTTC | CASSLGGGVHNEQFF
. | TRBJ1-1 | TRBV12-3/TRBV12-4 | . | TGTGCCAGCAGAATTCGGGGTACGGACACTGAAGCTTTCTTT | CASRIRGTDTEAFF
TRBD2 | TRBJ2-3 | TRBV5-5 | few | TGTGCCAGCAGCTTGGGACTAGCGGGAGTCGGTGTTGGCGATACGCAGTATTTT | CASSLGLAGVGVGDTQYF
TRBD1 | TRBJ2-4 | TRBV2 | . | TGTGCCAGCAGATCAACAGGGGGCGGCCGGCAGTACTTC | CASRSTGGGRQYF
. | TRBJ1-4 | TRBV29-1 | . | TGCAGCGTTGAAAGAGGGGGGGAACTGTTTTTT | CSVERGGELFF
. | TRBJ2-3 | TRBV12-3/TRBV12-4 | . | TGTGCCAGCAGGATGACAGGAACAGATACGCAGTATTTT | CASRMTGTDTQYF
TRBD2 | TRBJ2-1 | TRBV7-2 | . | TGTGCCAGCAGCCAAGCGGGGGGGCCCTACAATGAGCAGTTCTTC | CASSQAGGPYNEQFF
TRBD2 | TRBJ2-7 | TRBV28 | . | TGTGCCAGCATCGAGAGCGGGACCGCACCTTACGAGCAGTACTTC | CASIESGTAPYEQYF
. | TRBJ1-2 | TRBV4-1 | few | TGCGCCAGCAGCCAAGACTCCCTGGACATCTATGGCTACACCTTC | CASSQDSLDIYGYTF
. | TRBJ2-3 | TRBV10-3 | . | TGTGCCATCAGTGAGTATTCAGGGAGCACAGATACGCAGTATTTT | CAISEYSGSTDTQYF
. | TRBJ2-7 | TRBV4-1 | . | TGCGCCAGCAGCCAAGTACCGGGAGAGAACTACGAGCAGTACTTC | CASSQVPGENYEQYF
. | TRBJ2-7 | TRBV6-1 | . | TGTGCTAGCAATAGAAGGACAGGGACTAGCTCCTACGAGCAGTACTTC | CASNRRTGTSSYEQYF
. | TRBJ2-1 | TRBV12-3/TRBV12-4 | . | TGTGCCAGCACCTTGGGAGAAGGGGTTGAGCAGTTCTTC | CASTLGEGVEQFF
. | TRBJ1-2 | TRBV5-1 | many | TGCGCCAGCAGCTTGGAGGGGGGCTATGGCTACACCTTC | CASSLEGGYGYTF
TRBD2 | TRBJ2-1 | TRBV4-2 | . | TGTGCCAGCAGCCAAGGAAGGTCTAGCGGGAGTGTCGTCCATGAGCAGTTCTTC | CASSQGRSSGSVVHEQFF
. | TRBJ1-2 | TRBV5-5 | . | TGTGCCAGCAGCTTCGGAGCAGCTAACTATGGCTACACCTTC | CASSFGAANYGYTF
. | TRBJ2-4 | TRBV3-1 | . | TGTGCCAGCAGCCAAGGGCGCGGGAAAAACATTCAGTACTTC | CASSQGRGKNIQYF
. | TRBJ2-5 | TRBV10-2 | . | TGCGCCAGCAGAGCGGTGGAGACCCAGTACTTC | CASRAVETQYF
. | TRBJ1-4 | TRBV12-3/TRBV12-4 | few | TGTGCCAGCAGCCCTTCTTCGGGTAAACTGTTTTTT | CASSPSSGKLFF
. | TRBJ2-5 | TRBV21-1 | . | TGTGCCAGCAGCAAAGGGGTTCTTTCCCGCTGGGGGGGCCCGTCGGAGACCCAGTACTTC | CASSKGVLSRWGGPSETQYF
. | TRBJ2-6 | TRBV12-3/TRBV12-4 | few | TGTGCCAACTCACCAACGGGCTCTGGGGCCAACGTCCTGACTTTC | CANSPTGSGANVLTF